Below, 16 T cell receptor beta chains from the same sample are listed, as sequenced in a study of CD8+CD57+ T cells in acquired aplastic anemia. TCR beta VDJ and CDR3 profiling used genomic DNA as template. One entry per CDR3 protein results from TCRdb running MiXCR on the reads. The sample has some 220,000 distinct CDR3 sequences; 34% are singletons. Specimen: sorted CD4+, CD8+, or CD8+CD57+ T cells (not recorded which) from PBMCs. These receptors were taken from a human donor in good health, serving as a control.

As to this clonotype: This clone may be a read error of a much larger clone one base away. The chain is built from TRBV20-1 and TRBJ2-1; no definite D call. The CDR3 runs 11 residues. CDR1 DFQATT and CDR2 SNEGSKA come from the germline V gene (reference sequence). This chain's CDR3 is CSASGPNEQLF. The CDR3 DNA reads TGCAGTGCTAGCGGCCCGAATGAGCAGCTCTTC.

The CDR3 sequence is CSVSPGGASYGYTF. DNA for the CDR3: TGCAGCGTATCGCCGGGGGGCGCTTCCTATGGCTACACCTTC. This sequence joins TRBV29-1 and TRBJ1-2, with D maybe TRBD1 (6 bases). The V gene lost 6 bases and the J gene lost 4 bases, with 18 bases spanning the gap. CDR3 length: 14 residues. Germline lookup yields CDR1 SQVTM and CDR2 ANQGSEA.

In its sample, this clonotype was seen many times. The gene calls are TRBV19 and TRBJ1-1; 8 bases are shared with TRBD1. This CDR3 region has 12 residues. With V trimmed by 6 bases and J by 8 bases, 5 bases remained unmatched. The V gene's germline CDR1 is LNHDA and CDR2 SQIVND (reference sequence). The CDR3 here is CASSQGAAEAFF. In nucleotides, the CDR3 is TGTGCCAGTAGCCAGGGGGCAGCGGAAGCTTTCTTT.

Details on this clonotype: Since no conserved phenylalanine or tryptophan closes the CDR3, a read error is the likely cause. The V and J genes are TRBV19 and TRBJ2-2; 12 bases match TRBD2. The CDR3 consists of 17 residues. V lost 5 bases, J lost 5 bases, and 9 bases stayed unmatched. In germline, CDR1 is LNHDA, CDR2 SQIVND (reference sequence). DNA for the CDR3: TGTGCCAGTAGTGGGCTAGCGGGAGGGCCGGGAACCGGGGAGCTGTTTTCT. Encoded protein: CASSGLAGGPGTGELFS.

The chain employs TRBV29-1 and TRBJ1-2; TRBD1 might be the D (5 bases). V shed 8 bases and J shed 2 bases, with 12 bases lying between them. CDR3 length: 12 amino acids. Looked up from germline, CDR1 is SQVTM and CDR2 is ANQGSEA. The CDR3 loop is CSLDSTNYGYTF. The CDR3 DNA sequence: TGCAGCTTAGACAGTACCAACTATGGCTACACCTTC. The full variable domain, its missing parts supplied by reference TRBV29-1 and TRBJ1-2, is SAVISQKPSRDICQRGTSLTIQCQVDSQVTMMFWYRQQPGQSLTLIATANQGSEATYESGFVIDKFPISRPNLTFSTLTVSNMSPEDSSIYLCSLDSTNYGYTFGSGTRLTVV.

This clonotype was observed a handful of times. A much larger clone lies a single base off, so this may be a read error. The rearrangement uses TRBV19 and TRBJ2-7, with 8 nucleotides matching TRBD2. Germline V gene data show CDR1 as LNHDA and CDR2 as SQIVND (reference sequence). The CDR3 is 12 residues long. V lost 9 bases to trimming and J lost 5 bases; unmatched junction nucleotides: 6. The CDR3 nucleotides are TGTGCCAGAAGCGGGGGATTGAACGAGCAGTACTTC. It yields the protein CARSGGLNEQYF.

The sample holds many counts of this clonotype. The rearrangement uses TRBV19 and TRBJ2-7; no clear D. V lost 4 bases to trimming and J lost 4 bases, with 14 bases between them. The CDR3 sequence is 14 residues long. Per the germline V gene, CDR1 is LNHDA and CDR2 is SQIVND (reference sequence). The CDR3 nucleotides read TGTGCCAGTAGTAGTCTTTTTTTGGAGTACGAGCAGTACTTC. Amino acid sequence: CASSSLFLEYEQYF.

As regards this clonotype: Since the CDR3 does not end with the conserved phenylalanine or tryptophan, this likely comes from a read error. The J gene is TRBJ2-1, the V gene TRBV10-3; D possibly uses TRBD1 or TRBD2 (5 bases each). CDR1 and CDR2 from the germline V gene are ENHRY and SYGVKD. Trimming stripped 11 bases from V and 7 bases from J, with 15 bases between. CDR3 length: 12 residues. In DNA, the CDR3 is TGTGCCTCAGAAGACGAGGGGAATGAGCAGTTCCTC. This encodes CASEDEGNEQFL.

The chain couples TRBV30 to TRBJ2-1; the D is unclear. This CDR3 comprises 12 residues. Trimming stripped 0 bases from V and 5 bases from J, with 5 bases between. Germline CDR1 and CDR2: GTSNPN and SVGIG (reference sequence). DNA of the CDR3: TGTGCCTGGAGTGTATGGAACAATGAGCAGTTCTTC. Translation gives CAWSVWNNEQFF.

This chain uses TRBV19 with TRBJ2-6; 8 nucleotides match TRBD2. V gave up 7 bases and J gave up 0 bases; unmatched junction bases: 14. CDR3 length: 19 residues. Germline V lookup: CDR1 LNHDA, CDR2 SQIVND (reference sequence). As DNA, the CDR3 is TGTGCCAGTACCGATGTCGCAGCGGGGGTTAGCTCTGGGGCCAACGTCCTGACTTTC. As protein: CASTDVAAGVSSGANVLTF.

V gene TRBV5-1 combines with J gene TRBJ1-6; 10 bases line up with TRBD1. Germline CDR1 SGHRS, CDR2 YFSETQ. CDR3 length: 14 residues. V lost 5 bases, J lost 10 bases, and 6 bases stayed unmatched. The CDR3 spells CASRPGQGISPLHF. The CDR3 nucleotides read TGCGCCAGCAGGCCGGGACAGGGGATATCACCCCTCCACTTT.

The chain links TRBV12-3 or TRBV12-4 to TRBJ2-7, with 7 bases that match TRBD2. The CDR3 covers 15 residues. The ends lost 3 bases at V and 5 bases at J; junction bases unmatched: 10. Here the CDR3 DNA reads TGTGCCAGCAGTTTTAGGACTAGATGGACCCACGAGCAGTACTTC. It specifies CASSFRTRWTHEQYF.

The rearrangement joins TRBV29-1 to TRBJ2-5; 9 bases line up with TRBD1. There are 14 residues in the CDR3. Losses at the gene ends were 3 bases for V and 0 bases for J; bases not matched to a gene: 2. Germline V gives CDR1 SQVTM, CDR2 ANQGSEA. The CDR3 DNA is TGCAGCGTTGACCGGACAGGGGACCAAGAGACCCAGTACTTC. Protein product: CSVDRTGDQETQYF.

This clonotype was seen ten or more times. The chain couples TRBV10-1 to TRBJ2-1; 8 bases are shared with TRBD2. V dropped 3 bases and J dropped 7; count of bases not matched to a gene: 8. CDR3 length equals 15 residues. CDR1 and CDR2 from the germline V gene are WNHNN and SYGVQD (reference sequence). The CDR3 region has the DNA TGCGCCAGCAGTGACCCGGGAGGGCCGGAAAATGAGCAGTTCTTC. It is translated as CASSDPGGPENEQFF.

This clonotype is a singleton in its sample. This is likely a read error, given that the CDR3 carries no conserved phenylalanine or tryptophan at its end. The rearrangement joins TRBV20-1 to TRBJ2-3; D is unresolved. Germline V gene lookup returns CDR1 DFQATT and CDR2 SNEGSKA (reference sequence). This CDR3 is built from 16 residues. V dropped 1 base and J dropped 4 bases, with 18 bases sitting between them. The CDR3: CSARVWVVLRSDTQYL. CDR3 DNA sequence: TGCAGTGCTAGAGTCTGGGTCGTACTCAGGTCAGATACGCAGTATCTT.

This clonotype was recorded once. The chain combines TRBV11-1 with TRBJ1-2, with TRBD1 identical over 9 bases. The germline V gene encodes CDR1 SGHAT and CDR2 FQDESV (reference sequence). The J segment lost 2 bases and the V segment lost 0 bases, leaving 22 bases of the junction unmatched. This CDR3 is 22 amino acids long. For the CDR3, the DNA is TGTGCCAGCAGCTTAGCAACCTACTTGAAACAGGGGGCCCGAGACCTAAACTATGGCTACACCTTC. This encodes CASSLATYLKQGARDLNYGYTF.